Following are 16 T cell receptor beta chains from one sample sequenced in a study of control samples from healthy donors and cancer patients. TCRdb's table, derived via immunoSEQ multiplex PCR, lists solely in-frame clones and lacks some. The data show tens of thousands of clones, with 85% to 90% seen just once and under 2.5% held by the top ten. Specimen: PBMCs. These receptors were collected from a woman between 55 and 75 years old with head and neck cancer.

V is TRBV3-1 (or the pseudogene TRBV3-2) and J is TRBJ2-3; no firm D call. The ends were cut back, 6 bases at V and 2 bases at J, with 6 bases in the middle. Germline CDR1 reads LGHDT; CDR2 reads YNNKEL (reference sequence). CDR3 size: 12 residues. CDR3 coding DNA: TGTGCCAGCAGTTTCTACACAGATACGCAGTATTTT. Amino acid sequence: CASSFYTDTQYF.

J is TRBJ1-1 and V is TRBV7-9; D is uncertain. The germline CDR1 and CDR2 sequences are SEHNR and FQNEAQ (reference sequence). Between the trimmed V and J ends, which lost 0 bases and 10 bases, there was a span of 15 bases. The CDR3 is made up of 14 amino acids. CDR3 sequence (DNA): TGTGCCAGCAGCTTAGCCACGGGTCCTCCGTTAGCTTTCTTT. Residues: CASSLATGPPLAFF.

J is TRBJ2-7 and V is TRBV5-1; perhaps TRBD1 as D (5 bases). Trimming took 1 base from V and 3 from J, leaving 8 bases between them. The CDR3 consists of 13 residues. Germline CDR1 is SGHRS and CDR2 is YFSETQ. The chain's CDR3 is CASSLQGSYEQYF. Here the CDR3 DNA reads TGCGCCAGCAGCTTGCAGGGTAGCTACGAGCAGTACTTC.

V usage is TRBV5-1 and J usage is TRBJ2-7; 8 positions agree with TRBD1. The germline gives CDR1 SGHRS, CDR2 YFSETQ. The CDR3 is made up of 15 amino acids. The junction had 7 bases not matched to a gene; V was cut back by 0 bases and J by 5 bases. The DNA of the CDR3 is TGCGCCAGCAGCTTGGAGACAGGGGCCTACGACGAGCAGTACTTC. Translated: CASSLETGAYDEQYF.

V gene TRBV29-1 combines with J gene TRBJ1-1; D gene ambiguous. Germline V CDR1 and CDR2: SQVTM, ANQGSEA. V dropped 5 bases and J dropped 1 base, with 11 bases sitting between them. The CDR3 has 13 amino acids. In nucleotides, the CDR3 is TGCAGCGTTTCAACAGAGAGGAACACTGAAGCTTTCTTT. It codes for CSVSTERNTEAFF.

This chain links TRBV15 with TRBJ2-1; a weak D match, TRBD1 (6 bases). This CDR3 has 16 residues. V was pared by 0 bases and J by 1 base, with 10 bases between. Germline V gene data show CDR1 as LNHNV and CDR2 as YYDKDF (reference sequence). The CDR3 sequence: CATSRDRDTSYNEQFF. CDR3 in DNA: TGTGCCACCAGCAGAGATCGGGACACGTCCTACAATGAGCAGTTCTTC.

This chain joins TRBV5-1 and TRBJ2-3; 15 bases line up with TRBD2. The germline gives CDR1 SGHRS, CDR2 YFSETQ. CDR3 size: 18 residues. The V gene end was trimmed by 0 bases and the J gene end by 1 base; junction bases not matched to a gene: 3. For the CDR3, the DNA is TGCGCCAGCAGCTTGGCGGGACTAGCGGGAGGAGGCACAGATACGCAGTATTTT. This encodes CASSLAGLAGGGTDTQYF.

This chain uses TRBV7-8 with TRBJ2-7; D may correspond to TRBD1 or TRBD2 (5 bases each). The CDR3 has 16 residues. Germline CDR1 reads SGHVS; CDR2 reads FQNEAQ. Trimming cost V 5 bases and J 0 bases, with 17 bases left between them. CDR3 nucleotide sequence: TGTGCCAGCAGCCCCAACTGGGACGGCACCTCCTACGAGCAGTACTTC. The encoded protein is CASSPNWDGTSYEQYF.

V is TRBV7-3 and J is TRBJ2-1; TRBD2 matches at 9 bases. The length of the CDR3 is 18 residues. Germline CDR1 SGHTA, CDR2 FQGTGA. The V segment lost 0 bases and the J segment 0 bases; nucleotides outside the gene matches: 6. The CDR3: CASSLTGTSGHSYNEQFF. CDR3 nucleotide sequence: TGTGCCAGCAGCTTAACTGGAACTAGCGGGCACTCCTACAATGAGCAGTTCTTC.

V gene TRBV10-1 combines with J gene TRBJ2-4, with D tentatively TRBD1 (5 bases). The length of the CDR3 is 15 residues. With 3 bases removed from V and 0 bases from J, the gap between germline ends came to 9 bases. CDR1 and CDR2 from the germline V gene are WNHNN and SYGVQD (reference sequence). CDR3 coding DNA: TGCGCCAGCAGTGATAAAGGGGTAGCCAAAAACATTCAGTACTTC. Its protein is CASSDKGVAKNIQYF.

This sequence joins TRBV5-4 and TRBJ2-2; D remains unclear. With 3 bases removed from V and 4 bases from J, the gap between germline ends came to 13 bases. This CDR3 is 15 amino acids long. In germline, CDR1 is SGHNT, CDR2 YYREEE (reference sequence). CDR3 nucleotides: TGTGCCAGCAGCTCGCTAAGGGTAGGCACCGGGGAGCTGTTTTTT. It is translated as CASSSLRVGTGELFF.

The chain carries TRBV11-3 and TRBJ2-5, with 9 bases lining up with TRBD2. The length of the CDR3 is 22 residues. Germline V gene data show CDR1 as SGHNT and CDR2 as YENEEA. The ends lost 0 bases at V and 1 base at J; junction bases unmatched: 21. CDR3 sequence (DNA): TGTGCCAGCAGCTTAGAGGCCTACGGGAGGGTACGACTAGCGGAGCTCCAAGAGACCCAGTACTTC. Protein: CASSLEAYGRVRLAELQETQYF.

The rearrangement links TRBV11-2 to TRBJ2-3; TRBD2 matches at 9 bases. V was clipped by 6 bases and J by 4 bases; unmatched bases: 2. This CDR3 contains 13 residues. Germline V gives CDR1 SGHAT, CDR2 FQNNGV. The DNA for the CDR3 is TGTGCCAGCAGAGCGGGAGGAGCAGATACGCAGTATTTT. Translating gives CASRAGGADTQYF.

The rearrangement links TRBV4-1 to TRBJ2-7; no clear D gene. This CDR3 region has 15 residues. CDR1 is MGHRA and CDR2 is YSYEKL in the germline V gene. Deletions cut 3 bases from V and 0 bases from J, with 12 bases between. CDR3 protein: CASSQVYPSSYEQYF. DNA of the CDR3: TGCGCCAGCAGCCAGGTTTACCCAAGCTCCTACGAGCAGTACTTC.

The rearrangement uses TRBV28 and TRBJ1-2; 7 nucleotides align to TRBD1. V dropped 9 bases and J dropped 3; count of bases not matched to a gene: 7. The CDR3 contains 13 residues. Germline-derived CDR1 and CDR2 are MDHEN and SYDVKM. The CDR3 sequence: CASRRGRDYGYTF. DNA of the CDR3: TGTGCCAGTAGAAGGGGGCGCGACTATGGCTACACCTTC.

The rearrangement uses TRBV12-3 or TRBV12-4 and TRBJ2-3; D is perhaps TRBD1 (5 bases). This CDR3 has 13 residues. The germline V and J ends were trimmed by 3 bases and 4 bases, with 8 bases remaining between them. CDR3 sequence reads: CASSLWGPDTQYF. The CDR3, as DNA: TGTGCCAGCAGTTTGTGGGGCCCAGATACGCAGTATTTT.